What follows are 23 T cell receptor beta chains derived from one specimen sequenced in a study of CD8+CD57+ T cells in acquired aplastic anemia. Selection for sequencing was limited to patients who had shown CD8+CD57+ cell expansion by flow cytometry. Genomic DNA templated the TCR beta VDJ and CDR3 profiling. TCRdb itself ran the reads through MiXCR, one entry per CDR3 protein. In the table there are fewer than 300,000 distinct CDR3 sequences, around 82% of which are singletons. Input material: sorted CD4+, CD8+, or CD8+CD57+ T cells (not recorded which) from PBMCs. The origin of the receptors is a human donor with aplastic anemia.

This clonotype was detected a few times. A junction boundary mismatches the germline segment, possibly from a read error. This rearrangement joins TRBV9 to TRBJ2-5; possibly TRBD1 for D (6 bases). Germline lookup yields CDR1 SGDLS and CDR2 YYNGEE. This CDR3 has 12 residues. Here the CDR3 DNA reads TGTGCCAGCAGCGCAGGGGCAGATACGCAGTACTTT. This encodes CASSAGADTQYF.

Details on this clonotype: The junction does not match germline at one end; this may be a read error. The chain carries TRBV7-6 and TRBJ2-5; D is unresolved. Per the germline V gene, CDR1 is SGHVS and CDR2 is FNYEAQ. The CDR3 consists of 14 residues. CDR3 residues: CASSLGPTDTQYFF. In DNA form, the CDR3 reads TGTGCCAGCAGCTTAGGCCCCACAGATACGCAGTATTTTTTC.

This clonotype was counted a few times. The chain carries TRBV24-1 and TRBJ1-5; a possible D gene is TRBD1 (5 bases). The germline V gene has CDR1 KGHDR and CDR2 SFDVKD. This CDR3 is built from 12 residues. Trimming pared 9 bases from V and 7 bases from J, leaving 12 bases between. The CDR3 reads CATGQGGQPQHF. CDR3 bases: TGTGCCACCGGGCAGGGAGGGCAGCCCCAGCATTTT.

This clonotype was observed a few times. The chain employs TRBV7-2 and TRBJ2-3; 8 bases fit TRBD1. V gave up 3 bases and J gave up 15 bases; unmatched junction bases: 17. There are 15 residues in the CDR3. In germline, CDR1 is SGHTA, CDR2 FQGNSA. For the CDR3, the DNA is TGTGCCAGCAGCTTGCCAGGGGGCGCCGACGATAGCTACTATTTT. Residues: CASSLPGGADDSYYF. Variable domain in full (rest from reference TRBV7-2 and TRBJ2-3): GAGVSQSPSNKVTEKGKDVELRCDPISGHTALYWYRQSLGQGLEFLIYFQGNSAPDKSGLPSDRFSAERTGGSVSTLTIQRTQQEDSAVYLCASSLPGGADDSYYFGPGTRLTVL.

V gene TRBV7-8 combines with J gene TRBJ2-6; D is unclear. The CDR3 loop spans 19 amino acids. CDR1 and CDR2 from the germline V gene are SGHVS and FQNEAQ. The germline V and J ends were trimmed by 4 bases and 0 bases, with 19 bases remaining between them. The DNA for the CDR3 is TGTGCCAGCAGCTATCACCTCCTGTCCCTGTTCTCTGGGGCCAACGTCCTGACTTTC. It yields the protein CASSYHLLSLFSGANVLTF.

This clonotype was observed a few times. The CDR3 DNA is TGTGCCAGCAGCCCCCCTCCGGGACAGGGGACCACTGAAGCTTTCTTT. This encodes CASSPPPGQGTTEAFF. The V call is TRBV25-1, the J call TRBJ1-1; TRBD1 aligns across 10 bases. This CDR3 spans 16 amino acids. Germline V CDR1 and CDR2: MGHDK, SYGVNS. V lost 6 bases and J lost 4; bases outside the gene matches: 11. Drawing the rest from reference TRBV25-1 and TRBJ1-1, the complete variable domain is EADIYQTPRYLVIGTGKKITLECSQTMGHDKMYWYQQDPGMELHLIHYSYGVNSTEKGDLSSESTVSRIRTEHFPLTLESARPSHTSQYLCASSPPPGQGTTEAFFGQGTRLTVV.

V usage is TRBV19 and J usage is TRBJ2-7, with 9 bases matching TRBD2. The CDR3 covers 16 residues. CDR1 and CDR2 from the germline V gene are LNHDA and SQIVND (reference sequence). With V trimmed by 9 bases and J by 3 bases, 15 bases remained unmatched. The CDR3 reads CASRFRGREGRYEQYF. In DNA, the CDR3 is TGTGCCAGCCGCTTTCGGGGGCGGGAGGGCCGCTACGAGCAGTACTTC.

The V and J genes are TRBV5-4 and TRBJ2-7, with D hard to call. This CDR3 is 14 amino acids long. Germline V gene lookup returns CDR1 SGHNT and CDR2 YYREEE (reference sequence). Trimming pared 4 bases from V and 2 bases from J, leaving 13 bases between. The CDR3 DNA follows: TGTGCCAGCAGCGGCAGGAGCGTAGCCTACGAGCAGTACTTC. This encodes CASSGRSVAYEQYF.

The J gene is TRBJ1-4, the V gene TRBV7-6; possible D gene TRBD1, 6 bases. The V gene lost 5 bases and the J gene lost 17 bases, with 27 bases spanning the gap. Germline lookup yields CDR1 SGHVS and CDR2 FNYEAQ. This CDR3 region has 15 residues. CDR3 protein: CASSHRDTANEQYFF. CDR3 DNA sequence: TGTGCCAGCAGCCACCGGGACACAGCCAATGAGCAGTACTTTTTT. Complete variable domain (other parts from reference TRBV7-6 and TRBJ1-4): GAGVSQSPRYKVTKRGQDVALRCDPISGHVSLYWYRQALGQGPEFLTYFNYEAQQDKSGLPNDRFSAERPEGSISTLTIQRTEQRDSAMYRCASSHRDTANEQYFFGSGTQLSVL.

About this clonotype: The junction does not match germline at one end; this may be a read error. The genes are TRBV12-3 or TRBV12-4 and TRBJ1-5; D is perhaps TRBD1 (5 bases). This CDR3 contains 14 residues. As DNA, the CDR3 is TGTGCCATCACCACAGGCGGATTTAACACTGCCCATCATTTT. Protein product: CAITTGGFNTAHHF.

This chain joins TRBV19 and TRBJ2-7; D is ambiguous. The germline V and J ends were trimmed by 2 bases and 10 bases, with 18 bases remaining between them. The CDR3 runs to 14 residues. Germline lookup yields CDR1 LNHDA and CDR2 SQIVND (reference sequence). CDR3 loop: CASSITGGAYNQYF. The CDR3 DNA sequence: TGTGCCAGTAGTATAACTGGCGGAGCCTACAATCAGTACTTC.

The V call is TRBV2, the J call TRBJ1-5; TRBD1 matches at 8 bases. Germline V lookup: CDR1 SNHLY, CDR2 FYNNEI. There are 12 residues in the CDR3. The V and J ends lost 7 bases and 5 bases, in that order; junction bases with no gene match: 1. CDR3 residues: CASTDRDQPQHF. The CDR3 bases are TGTGCCAGCACGGACAGGGATCAGCCCCAGCATTTT.

This chain links TRBV2 with TRBJ2-7; 7 bases map to TRBD1. Trimming at V came to 7 bases and at J to 3 bases, leaving 9 bases not matched to a gene. The germline V gene has CDR1 SNHLY and CDR2 FYNNEI. The CDR3 runs to 14 residues. The CDR3 protein is CASKPTGFYYEQYF. In nucleotides, the CDR3 is TGTGCCAGCAAGCCGACAGGGTTCTACTACGAGCAGTACTTC.

This sequence joins TRBV9 and TRBJ2-7; a weak D match, TRBD1 (6 bases). The CDR3 covers 12 residues. V was shortened by 4 bases and J by 3 bases, with 8 bases between the two germline ends. Germline CDR1 SGDLS, CDR2 YYNGEE. CDR3 sequence (DNA): TGTGCCAGCAGCCAGGGGATCTACGAGCAGTACGTC. Amino acids: CASSQGIYEQYV.

This clonotype was detected once. This chain connects TRBV11-3 to TRBJ2-3; D is unclear. This CDR3 has 12 residues. Trimming took 3 bases from V and 9 from J, leaving 10 bases between them. Germline V gives CDR1 SGHNT, CDR2 YENEEA. The CDR3 protein is CASSFACATQYF. CDR3 DNA sequence: TGTGCCAGCAGCTTTGCTTGCGCAACGCAGTATTTT.

To note about this clonotype: As the CDR3 is not closed by the conserved phenylalanine or tryptophan, this likely results from a read error. The DNA is omitted, as the CDR3 cannot be located on it reliably, and the CDR3 follows TCRdb's listing. The chain recombines TRBV15 with TRBJ2-5; the table calls TRBD1, which could not be checked here. Germline V gene lookup returns CDR1 LNHNV and CDR2 YYDKDF (reference sequence). The CDR3 spans 14 residues, counting both ends. The CDR3 here is CATSWDRSQETQDL.

The chain has TRBV20-1 and TRBJ1-4, with D hard to call. Germline V gene data show CDR1 as DFQATT and CDR2 as SNEGSKA (reference sequence). This CDR3 is 13 amino acids long. For the CDR3, the DNA is TGCAGCGCTGTCGTGGGTATTAACACCAAACTGTTTTTT. Amino acids: CSAVVGINTKLFF.

The chain links TRBV2 to TRBJ2-7; D gene uncertain. Per the germline V gene, CDR1 is SNHLY and CDR2 is FYNNEI. V was clipped by 3 bases and J by 3 bases, with 15 bases between them. The CDR3 loop spans 15 amino acids. CDR3 protein: CASSELDPLLYEQYV. DNA for the CDR3: TGTGCCAGCAGTGAGCTGGATCCCCTACTCTACGAGCAGTACGTC.

This chain joins TRBV20-1 and TRBJ2-7, with D possibly being TRBD1 or TRBD2 (5 bases each). The CDR3 has 13 residues. V lost 3 bases and J 5 bases, leaving 14 bases between the germline ends. The V gene's germline CDR1 is DFQATT and CDR2 SNEGSKA (reference sequence). In DNA form, the CDR3 reads TGCAGTGCTAGTGGGGGAAATTCCAACGAGCAGTACTTC. Translation: CSASGGNSNEQYF.

This clonotype was seen only a few times. This chain uses TRBV7-6 with TRBJ2-7; 8 bases are shared with TRBD2. CDR1 and CDR2 (germline): SGHVS, FNYEAQ. Trimming cost V 1 base and J 0 bases; bases outside gene matches: 2. The CDR3 has 15 residues. CDR3 loop: CASSLGTSSSYEQYF. The CDR3 bases are TGTGCCAGCAGCTTAGGGACTAGCAGCTCCTACGAGCAGTACTTC.

In its sample, this clonotype was seen once. The chain recombines TRBV20-1 with TRBJ1-4; D possibly corresponds to TRBD1 (6 bases). Deletions cut 0 bases from V and 2 bases from J, with 10 bases between. The CDR3 totals 15 residues. The germline gives CDR1 DFQATT, CDR2 SNEGSKA (reference sequence). Written as DNA, the CDR3 is TGCAGTGCTAGAGAAAACAGGGACACTAATGAAAAACTGTTTTTT. It is translated as CSARENRDTNEKLFF.

J is TRBJ2-3 and V is TRBV7-3; the match to TRBD1 covers 7 bases. J gave up 12 bases and V 5 bases, and 14 bases lay outside the gene matches. The CDR3 contains 14 residues. The germline V gene encodes CDR1 SGHTA and CDR2 FQGTGA. CDR3 sequence (DNA): TGTGCCAGCAGCGTAGGGGGCAGCTCAGATGAACAGTATTTT. Residues: CASSVGGSSDEQYF. Full variable domain (rest looked up from reference TRBV7-3 and TRBJ2-3): GAGVSQTPSNKVTEKGKYVELRCDPISGHTALYWYRQSLGQGPEFLIYFQGTGAADDSGLPNDRFFAVRPEGSVSTLKIQRTERGDSAVYLCASSVGGSSDEQYFGPGTRLTVL.

About this clonotype: The CDR3 end shows no conserved phenylalanine or tryptophan, and so a read error is likely. The DNA is left out, because the CDR3 cannot be placed on it with certainty; the CDR3 is given as TCRdb lists it. The J gene is TRBJ2-1, the V gene TRBV9; whether TRBD1, the table's D call, matches the DNA was not checked. Germline assignment: CDR1 SGDLS and CDR2 YYNGEE. With termini counted, the CDR3 has 13 amino acids. CDR3 residues: CASSAGSAHENSP.